The 14 T cell receptor beta chains in this list originate from one sample, sequenced in a study of PD-1 blockade in classical Hodgkin lymphoma. Following autologous stem cell transplantation, relapse occurred in every patient, and exposure to brentuximab vedotin varied. The assay was immunoSEQ multiplex PCR, and TCRdb's table has in-frame clones only and misses some. The sample holds roughly 20,000 clones, about 81% seen once. The material was peripheral blood mononuclear cells (PBMCs), obtained at baseline. These receptors came from a human donor with classical Hodgkin lymphoma.

The chain joins TRBV19 to TRBJ1-2, with 9 bases that match TRBD1. V shed 10 bases, J shed 7 bases, and the junction held 16 bases outside the gene matches. In germline, CDR1 is LNHDA, CDR2 SQIVND (reference sequence). This CDR3 region has 15 residues. Written as DNA, the CDR3 is TGTGCCACCGACGGCGGGACAGGGATAGTTCGTGGCTACACCTTC. It is translated as CATDGGTGIVRGYTF.

The V gene is TRBV4-2, the J gene TRBJ1-2; 7 nucleotides align to TRBD1. CDR3 length: 16 amino acids. Germline V gene sequence: CDR1 LGHNA, CDR2 YNFKEQ. With V trimmed by 0 bases and J by 8 bases, 12 bases remained unmatched. This CDR3 is CASSQDWGDRERGYTF. The CDR3 nucleotides are TGTGCCAGCAGCCAAGATTGGGGAGACAGGGAACGCGGCTACACCTTC.

The chain joins TRBV6-5 to TRBJ1-6, with a possible D match to TRBD1 (5 bases). Germline V CDR1 and CDR2: MNHEY, SVGAGI. Trimming stripped 4 bases from V and 9 bases from J, with 7 bases between. The CDR3 covers 12 residues. The CDR3: CASSSRVSPLHF. The CDR3 coding sequence is TGTGCCAGCAGTTCCAGGGTTTCACCCCTCCACTTT.

The V call is TRBV4-1, the J call TRBJ2-5; D might be TRBD1 or TRBD2, each matching 5 bases. The CDR3 length is 15 residues. Trimming pared 3 bases from V and 5 bases from J, leaving 16 bases between. The V gene's germline CDR1 is MGHRA and CDR2 YSYEKL. DNA for the CDR3: TGCGCCAGCAGCCAGCCTCCCGGGACGGGGGAGACCCAGTACTTC. This encodes CASSQPPGTGETQYF.

There are a few counts of this clone. V and J are TRBV5-6 and TRBJ1-2; the D is unclear. The CDR3 consists of 14 residues. Trimming pared 4 bases from V and 5 bases from J, leaving 15 bases between. CDR1 SGHDT and CDR2 YYEEEE come from the germline V gene. This chain's CDR3 is CASSLGRAHYGYTF. The CDR3 nucleotides read TGTGCCAGCAGCCTGGGCCGGGCCCATTATGGCTACACCTTC. The full variable domain, with the rest looked up from reference TRBV5-6 and TRBJ1-2, is DAGVTQSPTHLIKTRGQQVTLRCSPKSGHDTVSWYQQALGQGPQFIFQYYEEEERQRGNFPDRFSGHQFPNYSSELNVNALLLGDSALYLCASSLGRAHYGYTFGSGTRLTVV.

J is TRBJ2-3 and V is TRBV28; D is unclear. The CDR3 extends over 15 amino acids. V was clipped by 5 bases and J by 0 bases, with 12 bases between them. Germline V gene data show CDR1 as MDHEN and CDR2 as SYDVKM. CDR3 loop: CASSTKVISTDTQYF. CDR3 in DNA: TGTGCCAGCAGTACAAAGGTTATTAGCACAGATACGCAGTATTTT.

The V gene is TRBV6-5, the J gene TRBJ2-7; D is tentatively TRBD1 or TRBD2 (5 bases each). Between the trimmed V and J ends, which lost 5 bases and 3 bases, there was a span of 11 bases. The germline CDR1 and CDR2 sequences are MNHEY and SVGAGI. The CDR3 extends over 13 amino acids. CDR3 sequence (DNA): TGTGCCAGCAGTCCGGGACGGAGCTACGAGCAGTACTTC. Residues: CASSPGRSYEQYF.

This clone was counted once. The J gene is TRBJ2-1, the V gene TRBV11-2; 7 bases are a match to TRBD2. V trimming: 5 bases; J trimming: 2 bases; junction bases outside the gene matches: 6. The CDR3 length is 15 residues. Per germline, CDR1 SGHAT and CDR2 FQNNGV. CDR3 loop: CASSPGLVAYNEQFF. CDR3 sequence (DNA): TGTGCCAGCAGCCCCGGACTAGTTGCCTACAATGAGCAGTTCTTC.

The rearrangement links TRBV7-9 to TRBJ2-6; perhaps TRBD2 as D (6 bases). This CDR3 is 14 amino acids long. V was cut by 6 bases and J by 0 bases, with 6 bases left in between. Germline V gene sequence: CDR1 SEHNR, CDR2 FQNEAQ (reference sequence). The CDR3 region is CASRRGSGANVLTF. Written as DNA, the CDR3 is TGTGCCAGCAGGCGGGGCTCTGGGGCCAACGTCCTGACTTTC.

CDR3 sequence reads: CASRGGPGGFSPLHF. CDR3 in DNA: TGTGCCAGCAGAGGCGGGCCAGGGGGCTTTTCACCCCTCCACTTT. The chain uses TRBV28 and TRBJ1-6; 8 bases are a match to TRBD1. The junction had 10 bases not matched to a gene; V was cut back by 6 bases and J by 9 bases. This CDR3 is built from 15 residues. Germline loops: CDR1 MDHEN, CDR2 SYDVKM. Based on the CDR3 plus reference TRBV28 and TRBJ1-6, the full variable domain is DVKVTQSSRYLVKRTGEKVFLECVQDMDHENMFWYRQDPGLGLRLIYFSYDVKMKEKGDIPEGYSVSREKKERFSLILESASTNQTSMYLCASRGGPGGFSPLHFGNGTRLTVT.

J is TRBJ2-1 and V is TRBV15; 12 nucleotides match TRBD1. Germline trimming cut 5 bases from V and 5 bases from J; bases unmatched to any gene: 16. The CDR3 contains 19 residues. Germline V lookup: CDR1 LNHNV, CDR2 YYDKDF (reference sequence). The CDR3 region is CATSGTYRDRGHIHNEQFF. In DNA form, the CDR3 reads TGTGCCACCAGCGGGACCTATCGGGACAGGGGGCACATTCACAATGAGCAGTTCTTC.

The J gene is TRBJ1-1, the V gene TRBV21-1. TRBV21-1 is assigned pseudogene status. The CDR3 has 13 residues. CDR3 loop: CASSKERVAEAFF. DNA for the CDR3: TGTGCCAGCAGCAAAGAAAGGGTAGCTGAAGCTTTCTTT.

This clone was recorded only once. The chain has TRBV6-4 and TRBJ1-6, with TRBD1 matching over 8 bases. The V gene end was trimmed by 0 bases and the J gene end by 6 bases; junction bases not matched to a gene: 1. This CDR3 comprises 15 residues. Germline CDR1 reads MRHNA; CDR2 reads SNTAGT. This chain's CDR3 is CASSDSTGGNSPLHF. CDR3 bases: TGTGCCAGCAGTGACTCTACAGGGGGTAATTCACCCCTCCACTTT.

V is TRBV25-1 and J is TRBJ2-1; a possible D gene is TRBD2 (5 bases). V shed 1 base and J shed 4 bases, with 11 bases lying between them. The CDR3 loop spans 15 amino acids. The germline V gene has CDR1 MGHDK and CDR2 SYGVNS. The CDR3 region is CASSESSGVYNEQFF. The CDR3, as DNA: TGTGCCAGCAGTGAATCCAGCGGAGTATACAATGAGCAGTTCTTC. Variable domain in full (rest from reference TRBV25-1 and TRBJ2-1): EADIYQTPRYLVIGTGKKITLECSQTMGHDKMYWYQQDPGMELHLIHYSYGVNSTEKGDLSSESTVSRIRTEHFPLTLESARPSHTSQYLCASSESSGVYNEQFFGPGTRLTVL.